These 19 T cell receptor beta chains originate from one sample sequenced in a study of T cell responses to AZD1222 COVID-19 vaccine. Assay: immunoSEQ multiplex PCR; the TCRdb copy retains only in-frame clones and omits some. Counted here are around 80,000 clones, approximately 90% occurring once; the ten biggest clones make up 6.5% to 9.5%. Sequences were derived from peripheral blood, sampled 28 days after the second AZD1222 dose. These receptors were obtained from an adult who received the AZD1222 COVID-19 vaccine.

The rearrangement uses TRBV7-8 and TRBJ2-1; D gene ambiguous. V gave up 8 bases and J gave up 8 bases, with 16 bases separating them. The CDR3 length is 13 residues. Germline V CDR1 and CDR2: SGHVS, FQNEAQ. The CDR3: CASVGRGGDEQFF. The CDR3 DNA reads TGTGCCAGCGTAGGGCGAGGTGGCGATGAGCAGTTCTTC.

V and J are TRBV6-5 and TRBJ2-7, with a weak D call TRBD2 (5 bases). Germline CDR1 reads MNHEY; CDR2 reads SVGAGI. CDR3 length: 13 amino acids. The V end was cut by 8 bases, the J end by 3 bases, with 14 bases between. The CDR3 is CASAEGGLYEQYF. For the CDR3, the DNA is TGTGCCAGCGCCGAAGGAGGCCTCTACGAGCAGTACTTC.

The chain uses TRBV7-9 and TRBJ1-4; TRBD1 matches 7 bases. J lost 4 bases, V lost 5 bases, and 7 bases had no gene match. The germline CDR1 and CDR2 sequences are SEHNR and FQNEAQ (reference sequence). The CDR3 totals 15 residues. The CDR3 DNA sequence: TGTGCCAGCAGCCCCCGGGACAGCGATAATGAAAAACTGTTTTTT. Amino acids: CASSPRDSDNEKLFF.

Here the CDR3 DNA reads TGTGCCAGTATCGGGACAGGGTCCACAGATACGCAGTATTTT. Residues: CASIGTGSTDTQYF. The chain carries TRBV19 and TRBJ2-3; TRBD1 agrees at 9 bases. The CDR3 is made up of 14 amino acids. V dropped 7 bases and J dropped 2; count of bases not matched to a gene: 4. CDR1 and CDR2 from the germline V gene are LNHDA and SQIVND (reference sequence).

V and J are TRBV6-2 or TRBV6-3 and TRBJ2-7; D not resolved. Looked up from germline, CDR1 is MNHEY and CDR2 is SVGEGT. Trimming left V 6 bases short and J 7 bases short, with 16 bases between. This CDR3 has 13 residues. The CDR3 here is CASSHGRLFEQYF. Here the CDR3 DNA reads TGTGCCAGCAGCCACGGTCGGTTGTTTGAGCAGTACTTC.

This clone was counted only a few times. The chain uses TRBV3-1 (or the pseudogene TRBV3-2) and TRBJ2-7; D remains unclear. Trimming stripped 4 bases from V and 0 bases from J, with 4 bases between. The CDR3 is made up of 12 amino acids. Looked up from germline, CDR1 is LGHDT and CDR2 is YNNKEL (reference sequence). CDR3 residues: CASSLSSYEQYF. DNA for the CDR3: TGTGCCAGCAGCCTTAGCTCCTACGAGCAGTACTTC.

This clone showed up just once. The chain recombines TRBV5-1 with TRBJ2-7; a weak D match, TRBD2 (6 bases). CDR1 SGHRS and CDR2 YFSETQ come from the germline V gene. The CDR3 has 15 amino acids. V was cut by 0 bases and J by 0 bases, with 10 bases left in between. The CDR3: CASSLGGLPSYEQYF. The DNA of the CDR3 is TGCGCCAGCAGCTTGGGGGGACTGCCCTCCTACGAGCAGTACTTC.

V and J are TRBV10-2 and TRBJ2-3, with 7 bases lining up with TRBD2. The germline CDR1 and CDR2 sequences are WSHSY and SAAADI. The CDR3 is 15 residues long. Germline trimming cut 2 bases from V and 3 bases from J; bases unmatched to any gene: 5. The CDR3 protein is CASSESGAGTDTQYF. CDR3 coding DNA: TGCGCCAGCAGTGAGAGCGGGGCGGGGACAGATACGCAGTATTTT.

V gene TRBV30 combines with J gene TRBJ2-7; D is possibly TRBD1 (7 bases). Trimming removed 2 bases at V and 6 bases at J, with 11 bases between. Germline CDR1 reads GTSNPN; CDR2 reads SVGIG (reference sequence). CDR3 length: 12 residues. The CDR3 sequence: CAWSSQGGEQYF. CDR3 DNA: TGTGCCTGGAGTTCCCAGGGGGGCGAGCAGTACTTC. Complete variable domain (other parts from reference TRBV30 and TRBJ2-7): SQTIHQWPATLVQPVGSPLSLECTVEGTSNPNLYWYRQAAGRGLQLLFYSVGIGQISSEVPQNLSASRPQDRQFILSSKKLLLSDSGFYLCAWSSQGGEQYFGPGTRLTVT.

The chain is built from TRBV19 and TRBJ1-1; a possible D gene is TRBD1 (5 bases). V lost 3 bases and J 6 bases, leaving 14 bases between the germline ends. The CDR3 runs to 14 residues. Germline values: CDR1 LNHDA, CDR2 SQIVND (reference sequence). This chain's CDR3 is CASSIVGPRAEAFF. CDR3 coding DNA: TGTGCCAGTAGTATCGTCGGCCCCAGGGCTGAAGCTTTCTTT.

The chain joins TRBV2 to TRBJ1-5, with D uncertain. Germline lookup yields CDR1 SNHLY and CDR2 FYNNEI. This CDR3 comprises 11 residues. Trimming took 6 bases from V and 9 from J, leaving 9 bases between them. This CDR3 reads CASRAWGPQHF. The DNA for the CDR3 is TGTGCCAGCAGGGCCTGGGGGCCCCAGCATTTT.

The table lists this clone with a few counts. The chain uses TRBV27 and TRBJ2-2; D gene uncertain. Trimming left V 5 bases short and J 7 bases short, with 11 bases between. The germline gives CDR1 MNHEY, CDR2 SMNVEV (reference sequence). The CDR3 has 13 amino acids. The CDR3 protein is CASSPPRNGELFF. In nucleotides, the CDR3 is TGTGCCAGCAGTCCTCCCAGGAACGGGGAGCTGTTTTTT.

The V gene is TRBV4-3, the J gene TRBJ1-2; no reliable D call. The CDR3 loop spans 14 amino acids. From germline, CDR1 is LGHNA and CDR2 YSLEER. Trimming shortened V by 0 bases and J by 2 bases, and 7 bases separated the two germline ends. CDR3 region: CASSQEIGNYGYTF. The CDR3, as DNA: TGCGCCAGCAGCCAAGAAATAGGGAACTATGGCTACACCTTC.

The J gene is TRBJ1-5, the V gene TRBV28; the match to TRBD1 covers 7 bases. The germline gives CDR1 MDHEN, CDR2 SYDVKM. J gave up 6 bases and V 6 bases, and 20 bases lay outside the gene matches. The CDR3 is 18 residues long. The CDR3 nucleotides are TGTGCCAGCAGAGTTTCGGGCACCGGTAACAGGGGCAGTCAGCCCCAGCATTTT. This sequence encodes CASRVSGTGNRGSQPQHF.

The CDR3 is CASSARSGLAEAFF. CDR3 DNA sequence: TGTGCCAGCAGCGCCCGATCAGGTCTCGCTGAAGCTTTCTTT. The J gene is TRBJ1-1, the V gene TRBV9; D unclear. This CDR3 is built from 14 residues. The germline V gene has CDR1 SGDLS and CDR2 YYNGEE. Trimming took off 3 bases at V and 6 bases at J, with 15 bases between the two ends.

The V gene is TRBV7-9, the J gene TRBJ1-1; D not resolved. Germline CDR1 SEHNR, CDR2 FQNEAQ (reference sequence). The CDR3 has 15 residues. V lost 5 bases to trimming and J lost 4 bases, with 17 bases between them. The DNA for the CDR3 is TGTGCCAGCAGCCCATCCGGGCGAGGAGGCACTGAAGCTTTCTTT. It codes for CASSPSGRGGTEAFF.

The rearrangement links TRBV5-1 to TRBJ2-5, with D perhaps TRBD2 (5 bases). The CDR3 has 13 residues. CDR1 and CDR2 from the germline V gene are SGHRS and YFSETQ. Trimming pared 4 bases from V and 3 bases from J, leaving 10 bases between. CDR3 residues: CASSPLAEETQYF. CDR3 nucleotides: TGCGCCAGCAGCCCGCTAGCAGAAGAGACCCAGTACTTC.

The chain carries TRBV6-5 and TRBJ1-5, with D unclear. Deletions cut 3 bases from V and 0 bases from J, with 9 bases between. Germline V lookup: CDR1 MNHEY, CDR2 SVGAGI. The CDR3 covers 15 residues. In DNA, the CDR3 is TGTGCCAGCAGTTATGGCACAAATAGCAATCAGCCCCAGCATTTT. Translation gives CASSYGTNSNQPQHF.

The sample holds one count of this clone. The chain employs TRBV28 and TRBJ2-6, with D hard to call. Germline lookup yields CDR1 MDHEN and CDR2 SYDVKM. The CDR3 extends over 12 amino acids. With 8 bases removed from V and 4 bases from J, the gap between germline ends came to 6 bases. In nucleotides, the CDR3 is TGTGCCAGCGGGTCAGGGGCCAACGTCCTGACTTTC. Encoded protein: CASGSGANVLTF.